This TCR beta chain was sequenced during a study of CD8+CD57+ T cells in acquired aplastic anemia. Individuals selected for sequencing had exhibited CD8+CD57+ cell expansion on flow cytometry. Genomic DNA, the template, was used for profiling of the TCR beta VDJ and CDR3. TCRdb re-analysed the reads in MiXCR, keeping a single row per CDR3 protein. The data show under 150,000 distinct CDR3 sequences, approximately 40% seen once. Comment on this clonotype: The junction differs from germline at one of its ends, possibly a read error.

Per germline, CDR1 LNHNV and CDR2 YYDKDF (reference sequence). This CDR3 spans 15 amino acids. The V and J genes are TRBV15 and TRBJ2-5, with a possible D match to TRBD2 (6 bases). The clonotype originates from a human donor with aplastic anemia. The sequenced sample was sorted CD4+, CD8+, or CD8+CD57+ T cells (not recorded which) from PBMCs. Here the CDR3 DNA reads TGTGCCGCCAGCAGCCTCGGGACTTCCCAAGAGACCCAGTACTTC. Translated, it gives CAASSLGTSQETQYF.